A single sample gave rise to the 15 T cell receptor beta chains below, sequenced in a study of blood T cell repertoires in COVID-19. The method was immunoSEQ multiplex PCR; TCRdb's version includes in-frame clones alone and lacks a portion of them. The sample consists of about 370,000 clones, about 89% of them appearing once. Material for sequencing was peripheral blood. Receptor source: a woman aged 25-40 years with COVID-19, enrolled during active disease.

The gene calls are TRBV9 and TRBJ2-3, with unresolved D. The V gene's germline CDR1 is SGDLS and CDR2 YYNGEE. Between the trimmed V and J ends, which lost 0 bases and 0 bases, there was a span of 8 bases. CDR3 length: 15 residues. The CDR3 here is CASSVAGRSTDTQYF. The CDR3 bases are TGTGCCAGCAGCGTAGCTGGCAGGAGCACAGATACGCAGTATTTT.

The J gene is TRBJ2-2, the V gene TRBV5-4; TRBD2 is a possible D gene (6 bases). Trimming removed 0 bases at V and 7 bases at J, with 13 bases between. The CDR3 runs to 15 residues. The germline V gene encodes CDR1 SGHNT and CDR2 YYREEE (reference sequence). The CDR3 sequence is CASSLERGGIGELFF. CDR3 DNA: TGTGCCAGCAGCTTGGAACGGGGAGGAATCGGGGAGCTGTTTTTT.

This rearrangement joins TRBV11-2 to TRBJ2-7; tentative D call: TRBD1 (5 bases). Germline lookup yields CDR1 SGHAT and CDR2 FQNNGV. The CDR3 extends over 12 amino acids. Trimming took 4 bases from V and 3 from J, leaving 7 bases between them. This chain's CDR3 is CASSSTGYEQYF. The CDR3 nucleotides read TGTGCCAGCAGCTCAACAGGCTACGAGCAGTACTTC.

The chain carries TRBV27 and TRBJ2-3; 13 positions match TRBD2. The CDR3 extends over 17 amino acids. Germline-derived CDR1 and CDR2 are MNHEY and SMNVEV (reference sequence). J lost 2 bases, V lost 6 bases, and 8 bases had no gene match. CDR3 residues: CASRPGLAGVVTDTQYF. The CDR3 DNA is TGTGCCAGCAGGCCTGGACTAGCGGGAGTAGTCACAGATACGCAGTATTTT.

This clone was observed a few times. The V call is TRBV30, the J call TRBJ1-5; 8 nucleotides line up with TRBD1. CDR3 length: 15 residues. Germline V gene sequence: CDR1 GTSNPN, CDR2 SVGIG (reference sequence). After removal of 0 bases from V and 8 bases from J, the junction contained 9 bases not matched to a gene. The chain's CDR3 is CAWSVTGGKGEPQHF. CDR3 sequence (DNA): TGTGCCTGGAGTGTAACAGGGGGAAAAGGTGAGCCCCAGCATTTT.

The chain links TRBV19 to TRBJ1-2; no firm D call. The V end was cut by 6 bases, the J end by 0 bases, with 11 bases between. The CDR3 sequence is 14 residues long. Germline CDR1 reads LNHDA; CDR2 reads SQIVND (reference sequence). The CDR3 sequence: CASRQPAANYGYTF. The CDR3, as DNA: TGTGCCAGTAGACAACCGGCGGCTAACTATGGCTACACCTTC.

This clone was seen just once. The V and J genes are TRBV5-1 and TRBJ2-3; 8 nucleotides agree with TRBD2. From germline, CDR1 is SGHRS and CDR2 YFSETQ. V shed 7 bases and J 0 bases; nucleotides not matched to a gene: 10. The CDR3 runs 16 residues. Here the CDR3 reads CASSTPASGSTDTQYF. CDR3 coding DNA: TGCGCCAGCTCAACCCCCGCTAGCGGGAGCACAGATACGCAGTATTTT. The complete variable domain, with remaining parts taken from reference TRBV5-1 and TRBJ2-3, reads KAGVTQTPRYLIKTRGQQVTLSCSPISGHRSVSWYQQTPGQGLQFLFEYFSETQRNKGNFPGRFSGRQFSNSRSEMNVSTLELGDSALYLCASSTPASGSTDTQYFGPGTRLTVL.

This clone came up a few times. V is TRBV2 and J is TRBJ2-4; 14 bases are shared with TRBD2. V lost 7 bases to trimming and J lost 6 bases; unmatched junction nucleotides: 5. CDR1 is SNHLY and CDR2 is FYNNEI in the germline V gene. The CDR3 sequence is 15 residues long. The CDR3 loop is CASKGTSGGRNIQYF. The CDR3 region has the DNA TGTGCCAGCAAGGGGACTAGCGGGGGAAGAAACATTCAGTACTTC.

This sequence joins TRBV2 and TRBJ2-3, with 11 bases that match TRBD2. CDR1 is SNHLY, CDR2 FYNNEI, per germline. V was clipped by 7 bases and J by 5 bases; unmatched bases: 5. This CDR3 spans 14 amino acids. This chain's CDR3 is CASTTSGERDTQYF. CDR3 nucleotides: TGTGCCAGCACGACTAGCGGGGAGCGAGATACGCAGTATTTT.

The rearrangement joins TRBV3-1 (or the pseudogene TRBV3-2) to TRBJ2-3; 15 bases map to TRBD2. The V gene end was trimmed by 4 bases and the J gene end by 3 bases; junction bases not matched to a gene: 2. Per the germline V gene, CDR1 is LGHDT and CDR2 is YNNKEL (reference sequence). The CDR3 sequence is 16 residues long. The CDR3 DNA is TGTGCCAGCAGCCGGACTAGCGGGAGGGGGACAGATACGCAGTATTTT. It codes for CASSRTSGRGTDTQYF.

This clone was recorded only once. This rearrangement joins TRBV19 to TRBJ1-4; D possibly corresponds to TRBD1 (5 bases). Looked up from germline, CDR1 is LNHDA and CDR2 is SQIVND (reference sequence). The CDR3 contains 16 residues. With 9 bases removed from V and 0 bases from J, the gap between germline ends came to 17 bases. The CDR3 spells CASRRGTSATNEKLFF. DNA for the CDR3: TGTGCCAGCAGAAGGGGTACCTCCGCAACTAATGAAAAACTGTTTTTT. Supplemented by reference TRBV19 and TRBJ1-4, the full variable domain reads DGGITQSPKYLFRKEGQNVTLSCEQNLNHDAMYWYRQDPGQGLRLIYYSQIVNDFQKGDIAEGYSVSREKKESFPLTVTSAQKNPTAFYLCASRRGTSATNEKLFFGSGTQLSVL.

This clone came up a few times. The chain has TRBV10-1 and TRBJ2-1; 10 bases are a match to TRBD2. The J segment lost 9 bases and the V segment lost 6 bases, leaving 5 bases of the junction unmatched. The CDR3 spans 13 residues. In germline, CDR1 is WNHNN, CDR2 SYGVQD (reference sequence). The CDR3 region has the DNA TGCGCCAGCAGCGCTAGCGGGAGAGGTGAGCAGTTCTTC. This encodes CASSASGRGEQFF.

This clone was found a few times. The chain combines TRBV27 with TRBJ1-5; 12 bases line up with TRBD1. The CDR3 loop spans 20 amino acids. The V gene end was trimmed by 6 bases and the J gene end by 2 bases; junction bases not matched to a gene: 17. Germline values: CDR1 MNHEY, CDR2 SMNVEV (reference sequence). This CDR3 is CASSPLGQGAIPGGNQPQHF. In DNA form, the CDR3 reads TGTGCCAGCAGCCCATTGGGACAGGGGGCGATTCCGGGTGGCAATCAGCCCCAGCATTTT.

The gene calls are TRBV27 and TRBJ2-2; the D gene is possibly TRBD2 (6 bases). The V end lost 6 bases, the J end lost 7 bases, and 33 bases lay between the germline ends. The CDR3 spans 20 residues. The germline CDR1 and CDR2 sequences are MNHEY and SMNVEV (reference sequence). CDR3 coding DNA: TGTGCCAGCAGCAAACCACGCCACTCCGGGACTTTCTCAGGAGGCGGGGAGCTGTTTTTT. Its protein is CASSKPRHSGTFSGGGELFF.

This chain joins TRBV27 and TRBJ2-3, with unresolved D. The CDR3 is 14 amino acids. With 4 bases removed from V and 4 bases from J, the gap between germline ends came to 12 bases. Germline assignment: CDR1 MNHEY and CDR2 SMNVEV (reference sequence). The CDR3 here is CASSSRSLADTQYF. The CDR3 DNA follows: TGTGCCAGCAGTTCACGGAGCCTCGCAGATACGCAGTATTTT.